This T cell receptor beta chain was recovered during a study of beta chain features in type 1 diabetes. About the study: Investigators examined around 110 million sorted cells across all samples.

In the case of this clone: Antigen specificity is unknown.

Since all of the isolated RNA was reverse transcribed, expressed TCRB transcripts were what got sequenced. TCRdb's table, derived via immunoSEQ multiplex PCR, lists solely in-frame clones and lacks some. The table includes some 280,000 clones, roughly 13% detected once. This CDR3 is built from 13 residues. The V and J ends lost 5 bases and 1 base respectively, with 7 bases between them. Germline assignment: CDR1 MDHEN and CDR2 SYDVKM. Study conclusions and caveats: When Type 1 diabetes patients were examined, their TCRB CDR3s proved moderately but significantly shorter in all four CD4+ subsets. For patients, the naive, central memory and Treg TCRB repertoires appeared more alike than for healthy donors. Short templates might get an advantage during PCR, and this would be equal in patients and controls. Researchers cautioned that cDNA sequencing could over-represent cells with high TCR expression.

The rearrangement links TRBV28 to TRBJ2-3, with D possibly matching TRBD2 (5 bases). The TCR comes from a young man with type 1 diabetes. The specimen sequenced was naive CD4+ T cells from blood. CDR3 amino acids: CASSIGGTDTQYF. The CDR3, as DNA: TGTGCCAGCAGTATCGGGGGCACAGATACGCAGTATTTT. The full variable domain, its missing parts supplied by reference TRBV28 and TRBJ2-3, is DVKVTQSSRYLVKRTGEKVFLECVQDMDHENMFWYRQDPGLGLRLIYFSYDVKMKEKGDIPEGYSVSREKKERFSLILESASTNQTSMYLCASSIGGTDTQYFGPGTRLTVL.